The sequence of this TCR beta chain was determined in a study of blood T cell repertoires in COVID-19. This CDR3 spans 15 amino acids. CDR1 is MNHEY, CDR2 SVGAGI, per germline. The J segment lost 4 bases and the V segment lost 8 bases, leaving 12 bases of the junction unmatched. Original data processing: Reference gene primer amplification yielded estimated nucleated cell counts. Produced via immunoSEQ multiplex PCR; TCRdb's table is partial and in-frame only. D and trimming were read from the DNA, whereas the V and J calls and clone size are those reported in that table. The sample has 160,000 or so clones, under 90% seen once; the top ten hold under 0.75%.

The sequence derives from a man in his sixties with acute or convalescent COVID-19. The source material was peripheral blood. This chain connects TRBV6-5 to TRBJ2-5, with TRBD2 identical over 8 bases. The CDR3, as DNA: TGTGCCAGCGCCAGGAGCGGGAGTTCCCCAGAGACCCAGTACTTC. This codes for CASARSGSSPETQYF.